The 10 T cell receptor beta chains below come from one sample, sequenced in a study of blood T cell repertoires in COVID-19. Measured with immunoSEQ multiplex PCR; TCRdb has only the in-frame clones, and not every one. The sample gives approximately 200,000 clones, around 90% of which show up once; 2% to 2.5% is in the top ten. Sample: PBMCs or T cells enriched from blood (not recorded which). The receptors originated from a woman aged 25 to 39 who had recovered from COVID-19.

The V and J genes are TRBV11-2 and TRBJ2-3; TRBD1 agrees at 11 bases. Germline V gene data show CDR1 as SGHAT and CDR2 as FQNNGV. This CDR3 comprises 16 residues. V was pared by 5 bases and J by 6 bases, with 10 bases of the junction left unmatched. The CDR3 coding sequence is TGTGCCAGCAGCCCCCTCCGGACAGGGGGCTTGGATACGCAGTATTTT. Residues: CASSPLRTGGLDTQYF.

Details on this clone: A much larger clone lies one base from this, so it may be a read error. Other DNA sequences in this specimen translate into the identical CDR3. This chain uses TRBV7-3 with TRBJ1-1; maybe TRBD1 (6 bases). The CDR3 has 13 residues. Germline loops: CDR1 SGHTA, CDR2 FQGTGA. Trimming took off 5 bases at V and 1 base at J, with 8 bases between the two ends. CDR3 coding DNA: TGTGCCAGCAGCCAGACAGGGAACACTGAAGCTTTCTTT. Translating gives CASSQTGNTEAFF.

The chain uses TRBV5-1 and TRBJ2-2, with 7 bases identical to TRBD1. The CDR3 sequence is 16 residues long. Germline lookup yields CDR1 SGHRS and CDR2 YFSETQ. Losses at the gene ends were 4 bases for V and 5 bases for J; bases not matched to a gene: 11. The CDR3 nucleotides read TGCGCCAGCAGCCGACGACAGGGCGAGGGTACCGGGGAGCTGTTTTTT. This codes for CASSRRQGEGTGELFF.

The chain uses TRBV5-1 and TRBJ1-1, with D possibly matching TRBD1 (5 bases). The CDR3 totals 13 residues. V gave up 3 bases and J gave up 1 base, with 7 bases separating them. CDR1 SGHRS and CDR2 YFSETQ come from the germline V gene. Here the CDR3 DNA reads TGCGCCAGCAGCTGGGGCGGGAACACTGAAGCTTTCTTT. It specifies CASSWGGNTEAFF.

The chain couples TRBV21-1 to TRBJ1-4. TRBV21-1 is designated a pseudogene. The CDR3 runs 15 residues. The CDR3 protein is CASSRGGGYHEKLFF. The CDR3 DNA follows: TGTGCCAGCAGCAGGGGAGGGGGTTACCATGAAAAACTGTTTTTT.

The CDR3 loop reads CASSLDRANEKLFF. The CDR3 DNA is TGTGCCAGCAGCTTGGACAGGGCGAATGAAAAACTGTTTTTT. The V gene is TRBV5-4, the J gene TRBJ1-4; weak D call: TRBD1 (6 bases). Trimming took 0 bases from V and 5 from J, leaving 8 bases between them. Germline V gene sequence: CDR1 SGHNT, CDR2 YYREEE (reference sequence). CDR3 length: 14 amino acids.

This clone was detected once. The chain combines TRBV30 with TRBJ1-2; D gene unclear. Trimming stripped 0 bases from V and 6 bases from J, with 17 bases between. This CDR3 region has 15 residues. Germline loops: CDR1 GTSNPN, CDR2 SVGIG (reference sequence). The CDR3, as DNA: TGTGCCTGGAGTGTGTACAGACCGAATACGGATGGCTACACCTTC. Its protein is CAWSVYRPNTDGYTF.

The rearrangement links TRBV11-3 to TRBJ2-7; D is perhaps TRBD1 (6 bases). Trimming removed 5 bases at V and 1 base at J, with 15 bases between. This CDR3 region has 15 residues. Germline V lookup: CDR1 SGHNT, CDR2 YENEEA. CDR3 loop: CASSVGHVASYEQYF. Written as DNA, the CDR3 is TGTGCCAGCAGCGTGGGACATGTGGCGTCCTACGAGCAGTACTTC.

The chain carries TRBV6-5 and TRBJ1-3; 10 bases match TRBD1. The junction had 6 bases not matched to a gene; V was cut back by 6 bases and J by 4 bases. Germline loops: CDR1 MNHEY, CDR2 SVGAGI. This CDR3 region has 15 residues. The CDR3 loop reads CASRGDRGSGNTIYF. In DNA, the CDR3 is TGTGCCAGCAGGGGGGACAGGGGATCGGGAAACACCATATATTTT.

The chain has TRBV6-5 and TRBJ1-1; D ambiguous. This CDR3 is 11 amino acids long. Germline assignment: CDR1 MNHEY and CDR2 SVGAGI. V lost 10 bases and J lost 7, with 13 bases in between. CDR3 coding DNA: TGTGCCACCCGCCCCGGCGGTGAAGCTTTCTTT. Protein sequence: CATRPGGEAFF.